The clone carrying this T cell receptor beta chain was seen a handful of times. Its antigen is undetermined. Every sample gave at least 5 micrograms of total RNA when it was extracted. This entry is derived from a study of blood T cells in healthy people across ages. Study results and caveats: TCR beta diversity, measured per million T cells, fell in a roughly linear way with age. Estimated diversity across one million T cells was deemed an underestimate. Because donor CMV status was unknown, expanded clonotype changes were possibly confounded.

Germline lookup yields CDR1 LNHNV and CDR2 YYDKDF (reference sequence). This CDR3 spans 16 amino acids. V shed 0 bases and J shed 3 bases, with 12 bases lying between them. The authors ran a second PCR of about 6 to 11 cycles using a sample-barcoded 5' primer and a J-beta primer mix. TCRdb passed the 5' RACE reads through MiXCR, listing each CDR3 protein once. The repertoire holds 1.5 million to 2 million distinct CDR3 sequences, with roughly 30% as singletons. Sequences were obtained from blood. The origin of this receptor is a woman in her 30s in good health. V is TRBV15 and J is TRBJ2-1; the D is unclear. CDR3 in DNA: TGTGCCACCAGCAGAGATCGGTCCTCCCGCTACAATGAGCAGTTCTTC. This gives the protein CATSRDRSSRYNEQFF.